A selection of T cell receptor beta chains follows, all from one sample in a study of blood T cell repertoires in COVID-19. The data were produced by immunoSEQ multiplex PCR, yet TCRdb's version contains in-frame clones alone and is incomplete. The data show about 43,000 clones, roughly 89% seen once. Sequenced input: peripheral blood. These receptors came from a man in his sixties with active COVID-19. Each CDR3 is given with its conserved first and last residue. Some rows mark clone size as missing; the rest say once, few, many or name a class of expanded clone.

CASSPSGPTDTQYF	TRBV7-3	TRBJ2-3	.
CASSIARDQPQHF	TRBV19	TRBJ1-5	.
CASSPLFDRGAEAFF	TRBV9	TRBJ1-1	few
CASSPELAGGGGEQFF	TRBV3-1/TRBV3-2	TRBJ2-1	.
CASSPSTGNTEAFF	TRBV7-2	TRBJ1-1	.
CAISFRDNYEQYF	TRBV10-3	TRBJ2-7	once
CASSGTGHANTGELFF	TRBV6-1	TRBJ2-2	.
CASSELQGGQPQHF	TRBV6-1	TRBJ1-5	once
CASSLRSGNEQYF	TRBV13	TRBJ2-7	.
CASSYLNPPADTQYF	TRBV6-5	TRBJ2-3	.
CASYTRQGASGELFF	TRBV2	TRBJ2-2	few
CASGLAGSGEQYF	TRBV4-1	TRBJ2-7	.
CASSLRGQGAEQFF	TRBV3-1/TRBV3-2	TRBJ2-1	.
CASSSVRGDEQFF	TRBV5-1	TRBJ2-1	.
CASSPNGGSAYEQYF	TRBV18	TRBJ2-7	.
CASSSRDRDYGYTF	TRBV7-2	TRBJ1-2	.
CASSLGQGDSPLHF	TRBV5-1	TRBJ1-6	.
CATSEGGAGTNEQFF	TRBV24-1	TRBJ2-1	.
CAISEGSGVTYEQYF	TRBV10-3	TRBJ2-7	.
CASSVIAGVWEKLFF	TRBV19	TRBJ1-4	.
CASSPLGTGVSNEQFF	TRBV4-1	TRBJ2-1	.
CASSLEGEGQPQHF	TRBV5-5	TRBJ1-5	.
CASSHPGTGGNEQYF	TRBV3-1/TRBV3-2	TRBJ2-7	once
CASSTSTGIGEQFF	TRBV7-3	TRBJ2-1	.
CAIRLAGEQETQYF	TRBV7-9	TRBJ2-5	.
CASSQSQAGNSPLHF	TRBV16	TRBJ1-6	few
CASSSRGTGLETQYF	TRBV11-3	TRBJ2-5	.
CASSNGTNRFSPLHF	TRBV7-9	TRBJ1-6	.
CASSKQGGTEAFF	TRBV19	TRBJ1-1	.
CASSWTLTGVSYNSPLHF	TRBV11-2	TRBJ1-6	.
CASSLIGLAGETGELFF	TRBV5-8	TRBJ2-2	.
CASSFGGTAFYQETQYF	TRBV11-2	TRBJ2-5	.
CASSEVHPLSPNYGYTF	TRBV6-1	TRBJ1-2	.